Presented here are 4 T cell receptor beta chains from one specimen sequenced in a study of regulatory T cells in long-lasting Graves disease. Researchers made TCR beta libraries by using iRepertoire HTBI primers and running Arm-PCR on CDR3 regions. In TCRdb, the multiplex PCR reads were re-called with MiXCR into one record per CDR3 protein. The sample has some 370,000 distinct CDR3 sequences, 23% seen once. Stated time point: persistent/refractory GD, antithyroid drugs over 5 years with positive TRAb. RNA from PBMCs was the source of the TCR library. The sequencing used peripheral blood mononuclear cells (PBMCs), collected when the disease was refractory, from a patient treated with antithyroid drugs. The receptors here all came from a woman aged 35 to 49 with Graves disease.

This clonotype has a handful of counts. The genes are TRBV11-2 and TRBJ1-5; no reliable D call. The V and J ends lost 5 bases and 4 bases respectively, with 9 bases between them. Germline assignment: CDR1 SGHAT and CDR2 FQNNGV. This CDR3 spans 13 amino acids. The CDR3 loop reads CASSHTPNQPQHF. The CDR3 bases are TGTGCCAGCAGCCATACTCCTAATCAGCCCCAGCATTTT.

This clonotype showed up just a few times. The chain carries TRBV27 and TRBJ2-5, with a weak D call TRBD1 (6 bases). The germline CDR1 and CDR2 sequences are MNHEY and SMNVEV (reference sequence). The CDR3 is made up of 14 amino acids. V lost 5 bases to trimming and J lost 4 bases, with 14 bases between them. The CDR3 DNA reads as TGTGCCAGCAGTCCCCGGACAGTGCGAGAGACCCAGTACTTC. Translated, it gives CASSPRTVRETQYF.

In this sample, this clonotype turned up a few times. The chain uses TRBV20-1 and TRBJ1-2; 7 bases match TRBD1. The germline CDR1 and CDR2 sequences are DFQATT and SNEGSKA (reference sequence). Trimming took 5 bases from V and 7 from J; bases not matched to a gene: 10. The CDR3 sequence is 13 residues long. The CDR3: CSARLERGPGYTF. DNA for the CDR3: TGCAGTGCTCGGCTGGAGAGGGGGCCTGGCTACACCTTC.

CDR3 in amino acids: CASSQLMAGDTQYF. The CDR3 DNA follows: TGTGCCAGCAGCCAATTAATGGCGGGAGATACGCAGTATTTT. The V gene is TRBV16, the J gene TRBJ2-3; D possibly corresponds to TRBD2 (5 bases). Trimming took 1 base from V and 5 from J, leaving 10 bases between them. The germline CDR1 and CDR2 sequences are KGHSY and FQNENV. CDR3 length: 14 amino acids.